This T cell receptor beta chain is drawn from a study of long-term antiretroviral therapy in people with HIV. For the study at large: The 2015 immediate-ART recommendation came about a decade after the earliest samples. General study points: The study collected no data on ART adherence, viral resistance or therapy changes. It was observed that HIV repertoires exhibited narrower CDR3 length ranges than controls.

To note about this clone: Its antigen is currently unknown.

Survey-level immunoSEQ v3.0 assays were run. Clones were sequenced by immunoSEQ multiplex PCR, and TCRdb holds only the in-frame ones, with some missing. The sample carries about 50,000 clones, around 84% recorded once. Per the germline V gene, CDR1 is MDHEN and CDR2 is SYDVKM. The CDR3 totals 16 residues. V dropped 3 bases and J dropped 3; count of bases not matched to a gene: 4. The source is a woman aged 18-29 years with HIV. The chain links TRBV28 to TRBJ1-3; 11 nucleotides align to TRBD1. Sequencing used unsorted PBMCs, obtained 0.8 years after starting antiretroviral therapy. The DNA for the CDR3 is TGTGCCAGCAGTTTCGGACAGGGGGCATTTGGAAACACCATATATTTT. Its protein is CASSFGQGAFGNTIYF.